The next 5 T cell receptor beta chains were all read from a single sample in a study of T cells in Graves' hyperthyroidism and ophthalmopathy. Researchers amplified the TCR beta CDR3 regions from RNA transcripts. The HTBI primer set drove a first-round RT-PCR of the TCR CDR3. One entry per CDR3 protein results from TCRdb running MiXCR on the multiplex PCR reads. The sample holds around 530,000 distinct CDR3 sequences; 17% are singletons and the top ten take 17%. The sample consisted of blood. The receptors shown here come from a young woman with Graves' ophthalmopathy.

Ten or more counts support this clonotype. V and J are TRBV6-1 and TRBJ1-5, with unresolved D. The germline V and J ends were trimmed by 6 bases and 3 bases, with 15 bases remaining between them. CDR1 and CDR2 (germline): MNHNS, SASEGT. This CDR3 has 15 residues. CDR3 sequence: CASRYHYGDNQPQHF. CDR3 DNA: TGTGCCAGCAGGTACCATTACGGGGACAATCAGCCCCAGCATTTT.

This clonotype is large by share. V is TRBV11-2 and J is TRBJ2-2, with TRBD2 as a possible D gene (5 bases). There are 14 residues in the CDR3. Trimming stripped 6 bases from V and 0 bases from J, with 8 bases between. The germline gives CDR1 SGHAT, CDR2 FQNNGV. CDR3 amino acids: CASSALANTGELFF. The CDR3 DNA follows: TGTGCCAGCAGTGCACTAGCGAACACCGGGGAGCTGTTTTTT.

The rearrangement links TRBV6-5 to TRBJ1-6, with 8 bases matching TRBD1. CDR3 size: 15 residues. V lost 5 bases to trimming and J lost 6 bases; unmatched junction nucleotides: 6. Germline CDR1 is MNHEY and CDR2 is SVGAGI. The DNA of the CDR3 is TGTGCCAGCAGTCACGGACAGGGAGGTAATTCACCCCTCCACTTT. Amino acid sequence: CASSHGQGGNSPLHF.

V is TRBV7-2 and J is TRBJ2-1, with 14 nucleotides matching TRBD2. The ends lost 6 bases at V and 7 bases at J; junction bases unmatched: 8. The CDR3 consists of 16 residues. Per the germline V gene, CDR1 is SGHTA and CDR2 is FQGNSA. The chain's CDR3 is CASRLTGLAGGNEQFF. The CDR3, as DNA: TGTGCCAGCAGGCTAACAGGACTAGCGGGAGGTAATGAGCAGTTCTTC. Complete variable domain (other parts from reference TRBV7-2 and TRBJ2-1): GAGVSQSPSNKVTEKGKDVELRCDPISGHTALYWYRQSLGQGLEFLIYFQGNSAPDKSGLPSDRFSAERTGGSVSTLTIQRTQQEDSAVYLCASRLTGLAGGNEQFFGPGTRLTVL.

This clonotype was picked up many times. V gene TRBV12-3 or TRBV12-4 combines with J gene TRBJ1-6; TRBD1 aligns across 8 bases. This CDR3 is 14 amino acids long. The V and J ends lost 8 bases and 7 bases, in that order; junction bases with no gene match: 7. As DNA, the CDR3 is TGTGCCAGCGAATCGACAGGGGAGAATTCACCCCTCCACTTT. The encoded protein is CASESTGENSPLHF.